These 17 T cell receptor beta chains share one sample of origin, sequenced in a study of sequential checkpoint blockade in melanoma (dated 2019 in TCRdb). Libraries were built with the immunoSEQ multiplex PCR assay. The table comes from immuneACCESS by way of TCRdb, which keeps in-frame sequences with V and J called. Part of the clones is missing from these tables; in studies checked, under half for an unresolved V gene and the rest for unknown reasons. The sample contains about 21,000 clones, more than 25% of them found a single time. Together, the top ten hold roughly 7% of the sample. This sample's treatment or condition label indicates: randomized to nivolumab then ipilimumab (arm A) or the reverse (arm B). Sequenced material: tumor tissue (inferred from file names), taken from a patient given nivolumab and ipilimumab in sequence. The source of these receptors is a human donor with melanoma.

V gene TRBV19 combines with J gene TRBJ1-2; 7 nucleotides align to TRBD1. J gave up 0 bases and V 7 bases, and 8 bases lay outside the gene matches. The CDR3 is 15 residues long. From germline, CDR1 is LNHDA and CDR2 SQIVND (reference sequence). This CDR3 is CASTTGPITNYGYTF. Written as DNA, the CDR3 is TGTGCCAGTACGACAGGGCCCATCACTAACTATGGCTACACCTTC.

The chain employs TRBV14 and TRBJ1-2, with 8 bases aligning to TRBD1. CDR1 is SGHDN and CDR2 is FVKESK in the germline V gene. The V gene end was trimmed by 4 bases and the J gene end by 0 bases; junction bases not matched to a gene: 4. The CDR3 contains 15 residues. This CDR3 is CASSPRTGTNYGYTF. The CDR3, as DNA: TGTGCCAGCAGCCCCCGGACAGGGACTAACTATGGCTACACCTTC. Using reference TRBV14 and TRBJ1-2 for the parts outside the CDR3, the full variable domain is EAGVTQFPSHSVIEKGQTVTLRCDPISGHDNLYWYRRVMGKEIKFLLHFVKESKQDESGMPNNRFLAERTGGTYSTLKVQPAELEDSGVYFCASSPRTGTNYGYTFGSGTRLTVV.

For this clone: Sequence at one end of the junction differs from germline and may be a read error. This chain uses TRBV11-3 with TRBJ2-5, with 9 bases identical to TRBD2. The CDR3 is 14 residues long. Germline V gene sequence: CDR1 SGHNT, CDR2 YENEEA. The CDR3, as DNA: TGTGCCAGCAGCCCCGTGGGGGCGGGGGGGCCACACGACTTC. This gives the protein CASSPVGAGGPHDF.

The chain has TRBV28 and TRBJ1-2; TRBD1 is a possible D gene (5 bases). Germline V gene lookup returns CDR1 MDHEN and CDR2 SYDVKM. The germline V and J ends were trimmed by 4 bases and 6 bases, with 18 bases remaining between them. The CDR3 has 15 amino acids. CDR3 in DNA: TGTGCCAGCAGTTCCCCCCATGAGGGGACTAATGGCTACACCTTC. Its translation is CASSSPHEGTNGYTF.

The sample holds a few counts of this clone. This rearrangement joins TRBV28 to TRBJ2-1; D is possibly TRBD1 (6 bases). The germline gives CDR1 MDHEN, CDR2 SYDVKM. V was pared by 3 bases and J by 8 bases, with 17 bases between. The CDR3 spans 15 residues. The CDR3 sequence: CASSFRYRVYDEQFF. For the CDR3, the DNA is TGTGCCAGCAGTTTTCGATACAGGGTCTATGATGAGCAGTTCTTC.

The CDR3 sequence: CASTTTGTGGAETQYF. In DNA form, the CDR3 reads TGTGCCAGTACCACAACCGGGACAGGGGGCGCCGAGACCCAGTACTTC. The chain couples TRBV19 to TRBJ2-5, with 12 bases matching TRBD1. Per germline, CDR1 LNHDA and CDR2 SQIVND (reference sequence). This CDR3 comprises 16 residues. With 7 bases clipped from V and 5 bases from J, the junction kept 11 bases outside the gene matches.

The V call is TRBV19, the J call TRBJ2-5, with unresolved D. The CDR3 has 11 residues. V shed 3 bases and J shed 3 bases, with 2 bases lying between them. CDR1 LNHDA and CDR2 SQIVND come from the germline V gene (reference sequence). The CDR3 DNA follows: TGTGCCAGTAGTATCAAAGAGACCCAGTACTTC. Translation: CASSIKETQYF.

This clone was counted only a few times. The rearrangement joins TRBV28 to TRBJ1-2, with 8 bases aligning to TRBD1. The CDR3 loop spans 15 amino acids. With V trimmed by 7 bases and J by 8 bases, 15 bases remained unmatched. Germline V gene sequence: CDR1 MDHEN, CDR2 SYDVKM. The CDR3 sequence: CASTQGAAFGGGYTF. The CDR3, as DNA: TGTGCCAGCACCCAGGGGGCCGCCTTCGGGGGCGGCTACACCTTC.

This clone came up a few times. The J gene is TRBJ2-3, the V gene TRBV11-1, with TRBD2 identical over 13 bases. V lost 2 bases and J lost 4; bases outside the gene matches: 3. Per germline, CDR1 SGHAT and CDR2 FQDESV (reference sequence). This CDR3 comprises 16 residues. CDR3 nucleotide sequence: TGTGCCAGCAGCTTAAGGACTAGCGGGGGCTCAGATACGCAGTATTTT. It translates to CASSLRTSGGSDTQYF.

This clone has just a few counts. This chain connects TRBV7-5 to TRBJ1-2; TRBD1 is the table's D call, not checked against the DNA. TRBV7-5 is a pseudogene segment. The CDR3 is 14 residues long. CDR3 coding DNA: TGTGCCAGCAGCTTAGACAGGGGCCTCTATGGCTACACCTTC. Translation gives CASSLDRGLYGYTF.

The chain links TRBV9 to TRBJ2-2, with 9 bases lining up with TRBD1. Germline trimming cut 4 bases from V and 5 bases from J; bases unmatched to any gene: 9. The CDR3 spans 16 residues. Germline lookup yields CDR1 SGDLS and CDR2 YYNGEE. CDR3 sequence (DNA): TGTGCCAGCAGCCGGACAGGGGCCCTGGGGACCGGGGAGCTGTTTTTT. Translating gives CASSRTGALGTGELFF.

This clone turned up a few times. J is TRBJ2-1 and V is TRBV10-2; D is uncertain. The CDR3 covers 16 residues. Trimming cost V 6 bases and J 5 bases, with 20 bases left between them. Germline V gene sequence: CDR1 WSHSY, CDR2 SAAADI. This chain's CDR3 is CASSFSSNLPDNEQFF. For the CDR3, the DNA is TGCGCCAGCAGCTTCTCCTCCAACCTCCCCGACAATGAGCAGTTCTTC.

V usage is TRBV18 and J usage is TRBJ2-2; the D gene is possibly TRBD1 (5 bases). Per the germline V gene, CDR1 is KGHSH and CDR2 is LQKENI. V was shortened by 8 bases and J by 5 bases, with 9 bases between the two germline ends. The CDR3 totals 12 residues. The CDR3: CASAQATGELFF. The CDR3 DNA sequence: TGTGCCAGCGCACAGGCTACCGGGGAGCTGTTTTTT.

This clone was picked up a small number of times. V gene TRBV9 combines with J gene TRBJ1-2; D remains ambiguous. The V end was cut by 3 bases, the J end by 9 bases, with 12 bases between. CDR1 and CDR2 from the germline V gene are SGDLS and YYNGEE. This CDR3 comprises 12 residues. CDR3 DNA sequence: TGTGCCAGCAGCGAAGGCGGCGGATGCTACACCTTC. Its protein is CASSEGGGCYTF.

This clone was seen at least ten times. A read error may account for a junction end that differs from germline. This sequence joins TRBV6-8 and TRBJ2-7; a possible D gene is TRBD1 (6 bases). Germline V gene data show CDR1 as MNHGY and CDR2 as SAAAGT. This CDR3 spans 13 amino acids. The DNA of the CDR3 is TGTGCCATCAGTGTGGAGGTAGGGGGAGAGCAGTACTTC. Residues: CAISVEVGGEQYF.

CDR3 sequence (DNA): TGTGCCAGCAGTATCCAGGGCTACGAGCAGTACTTC. Encoded protein: CASSIQGYEQYF. This rearrangement joins TRBV6-4 to TRBJ2-7, with D perhaps matching TRBD1 (5 bases). The CDR3 spans 12 residues. Trimming removed 5 bases from V and 3 bases from J, with 8 bases in between. The germline V gene encodes CDR1 MRHNA and CDR2 SNTAGT.

In this sample, this clone turned up a few times. V gene TRBV30 combines with J gene TRBJ2-2, with 11 bases lining up with TRBD2. V gave up 0 bases and J gave up 6 bases; unmatched junction bases: 9. The CDR3 has 17 residues. CDR1 is GTSNPN and CDR2 is SVGIG in the germline V gene (reference sequence). CDR3: CAWSVPWGLAVPGELFF. CDR3 in DNA: TGTGCCTGGAGTGTACCTTGGGGACTAGCGGTGCCCGGGGAGCTGTTTTTT.